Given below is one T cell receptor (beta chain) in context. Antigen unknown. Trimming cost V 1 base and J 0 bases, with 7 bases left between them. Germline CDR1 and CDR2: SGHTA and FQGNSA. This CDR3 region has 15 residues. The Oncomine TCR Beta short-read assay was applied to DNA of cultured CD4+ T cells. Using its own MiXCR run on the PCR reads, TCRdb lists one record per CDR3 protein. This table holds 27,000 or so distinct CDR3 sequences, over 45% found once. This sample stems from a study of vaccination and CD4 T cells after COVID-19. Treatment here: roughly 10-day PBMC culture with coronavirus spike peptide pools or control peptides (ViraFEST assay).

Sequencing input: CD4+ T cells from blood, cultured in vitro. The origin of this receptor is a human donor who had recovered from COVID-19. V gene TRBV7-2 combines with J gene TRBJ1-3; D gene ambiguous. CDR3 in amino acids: CASSLDPVSGNTIYF. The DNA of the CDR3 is TGTGCCAGCAGCTTAGATCCAGTCTCTGGAAACACCATATATTTT.